This paragraph covers one TCR beta chain sequence. Its antigen is not known. The CDR3 totals 15 residues. Trimming left V 6 bases short and J 6 bases short, with 19 bases between. Per germline, CDR1 MNHNS and CDR2 SASEGT. The sample belongs to a study of high-grade serous ovarian cancer treatment subgroups. Whole-study findings and limits: TCR relatedness rose with neoantigen level and trended with mutation load. Different patients shared almost no repertoire; same-patient tumors shared 0.11 to 0.79. The analyses considered CDR3 and ignored CDR1 and CDR2.

The tumor samples were collected prior to definitive surgery or chemotherapy. The method was immunoSEQ multiplex PCR; TCRdb's version includes in-frame clones alone and lacks a portion of them. The sample has tens of thousands of clones, 80% to 90% seen once. The chain carries TRBV6-1 and TRBJ2-3; D tentatively fits TRBD1 or TRBD2 (5 bases each). The source of this sequence is a human donor with high-grade serous ovarian cancer. The sequenced sample was tumor tissue. CDR3 bases: TGTGCCAGCAGGAAACCGGGACCCAGTCGCGATACGCAGTATTTT. It encodes CASRKPGPSRDTQYF.